Below, 24 T cell receptor beta chains from the same sample are listed, as sequenced in a study of response to subunit inactivated influenza vaccine. Using its own MiXCR run on the RT-PCR reads, TCRdb lists one record per CDR3 protein. The sample yields hundreds of thousands of distinct CDR3 sequences, about 15% seen once. The sequenced sample was PBMCs from blood, obtained less than 15 days before vaccination. These receptor sequences come from a man in his forties or fifties who received an inactivated influenza vaccine.

Concerning this clonotype: Mismatch with germline at one junction end may stem from a read error. The chain's CDR3 is CASRQVEAGGRSEQFF. The CDR3, as DNA: TGCGCCAGCAGACAAGTCGAAGCGGGAGGTCGGAGTGAGCAGTTCTTC. J is TRBJ2-1 and V is TRBV4-1, with 9 bases matching TRBD2. The V gene's germline CDR1 is MGHRA and CDR2 YSYEKL. The CDR3 covers 16 residues.

This chain links TRBV12-3 or TRBV12-4 with TRBJ1-5; no clear D. V was trimmed by 11 bases and J by 11 bases, leaving 31 bases between them. This CDR3 comprises 16 residues. The CDR3 DNA reads as TGTGCCTGCGCCCGGACCGACGACCCGTGGCTTTGGACCCAGCATTTT. Translation gives CACARTDDPWLWTQHF.

This clonotype was seen a few times. V is TRBV9 and J is TRBJ2-1; 11 nucleotides line up with TRBD2. The CDR3 spans 15 residues. Germline lookup yields CDR1 SGDLS and CDR2 YYNGEE. J lost 9 bases, V lost 3 bases, and 8 bases had no gene match. CDR3 coding DNA: TGTGCCAGCAGCGGTAGCGGGGGGGCACTCGGTGAGCAGTTCTTC. This gives the protein CASSGSGGALGEQFF.

This clonotype has more than one count but fewer than ten. The chain combines TRBV29-1 with TRBJ1-2; D not certain. Looked up from germline, CDR1 is SQVTM and CDR2 is ANQGSEA. The CDR3 is made up of 14 amino acids. Trimming cost V 1 base and J 8 bases, with 17 bases left between them. The CDR3 sequence: CSVEGSGSRRGYTF. The CDR3, as DNA: TGCAGCGTTGAAGGGTCAGGCTCTCGTAGGGGCTACACCTTC.

This clonotype was picked up a small number of times. V and J are TRBV9 and TRBJ2-1, with D possibly being TRBD2 (6 bases). Trimming took off 0 bases at V and 6 bases at J, with 16 bases between the two ends. The germline CDR1 and CDR2 sequences are SGDLS and YYNGEE. The CDR3 spans 16 residues. CDR3 in DNA: TGTGCCAGCAGCGTAGTGCGGGTTAGCGGAGTCAATGAGCAGTTCTTC. It codes for CASSVVRVSGVNEQFF.

The J gene is TRBJ2-5, the V gene TRBV7-9, with 8 bases identical to TRBD1. Trimming cost V 7 bases and J 3 bases; bases outside gene matches: 7. The V gene's germline CDR1 is SEHNR and CDR2 FQNEAQ (reference sequence). The CDR3 is 14 residues long. CDR3: CASTVATGEETQYF. The CDR3 DNA follows: TGTGCCAGCACCGTGGCGACAGGGGAAGAGACCCAGTACTTC.

This sequence joins TRBV9 and TRBJ2-1; 9 bases fit TRBD2. After removal of 4 bases from V and 6 bases from J, the junction contained 11 bases not matched to a gene. Looked up from germline, CDR1 is SGDLS and CDR2 is YYNGEE. The CDR3 is 16 amino acids. CDR3 loop: CASSPRSGTSSNEQFF. For the CDR3, the DNA is TGTGCCAGCAGCCCCCGGTCCGGGACTAGCTCCAATGAGCAGTTCTTC.

CDR3 DNA sequence: TGTGCCAGCAGTCCGGTGAATTTTCCGGGACAGGGGCTTGAAAAACTGTTTTTT. Encoded protein: CASSPVNFPGQGLEKLFF. The chain is built from TRBV27 and TRBJ1-4; TRBD1 aligns across 10 bases. The CDR3 is 18 amino acids. The trim removed 5 bases at V and 7 bases at J, leaving 16 bases unmatched. Germline CDR1 is MNHEY and CDR2 is SMNVEV (reference sequence).

This clonotype was observed a handful of times. CDR3 bases: TGTGCCAGCAGTACCCGGGACAGGGTCTACGAGCAGTACTTC. It is translated as CASSTRDRVYEQYF. This chain joins TRBV6-1 and TRBJ2-7; 9 bases map to TRBD1. This CDR3 has 14 residues. Per germline, CDR1 MNHNS and CDR2 SASEGT. Losses at the gene ends were 5 bases for V and 3 bases for J; bases not matched to a gene: 5.

There are many counts of this clonotype. J is TRBJ1-5 and V is TRBV12-3 or TRBV12-4; the D is unclear. This CDR3 is built from 15 residues. V lost 3 bases, J lost 3 bases, and 12 bases lay in between. The CDR3 protein is CASSFELGSNQPQHF. As DNA, the CDR3 is TGTGCCAGCAGTTTTGAGCTGGGGTCCAATCAGCCCCAGCATTTT.

In this sample, this clonotype turned up a few times. This chain connects TRBV5-1 to TRBJ2-5; 7 nucleotides agree with TRBD2. V gave up 5 bases and J gave up 5 bases; unmatched junction bases: 12. Germline V gene lookup returns CDR1 SGHRS and CDR2 YFSETQ. The CDR3 is 15 residues long. CDR3 loop: CASRPGGSGEETQYF. In DNA, the CDR3 is TGCGCCAGCAGACCTGGCGGGAGTGGGGAGGAGACCCAGTACTTC.

This chain joins TRBV21-1 and TRBJ2-5; the D call of TRBD2 is as the table states it, not checked on the DNA. TRBV21-1 corresponds to a pseudogene. CDR3 length: 15 residues. CDR3 loop: CASSKLIAGAGTQYF. CDR3 in DNA: TGTGCCAGCAGCAAACTCATAGCGGGAGCAGGGACCCAGTACTTC.

This clonotype has a handful of counts. V gene TRBV29-1 combines with J gene TRBJ1-2; D is possibly TRBD1 (5 bases). The germline gives CDR1 SQVTM, CDR2 ANQGSEA. Trimming shortened V by 1 base and J by 8 bases, and 14 bases separated the two germline ends. This CDR3 comprises 13 residues. The CDR3 region is CSVEAFGGYGYTF. CDR3 DNA: TGCAGCGTTGAAGCCTTCGGGGGTTACGGCTACACCTTC.

This clonotype was counted at least ten times. The rearrangement joins TRBV2 to TRBJ2-7; D remains ambiguous. The ends were cut back, 6 bases at V and 2 bases at J, with 8 bases in the middle. This CDR3 is built from 12 residues. Germline CDR1 is SNHLY and CDR2 is FYNNEI. The CDR3 loop reads CASRFTAYEQYF. CDR3 coding DNA: TGTGCCAGCAGATTCACAGCCTACGAGCAGTACTTC. The full variable domain, its missing parts supplied by reference TRBV2 and TRBJ2-7, is EPEVTQTPSHQVTQMGQEVILRCVPISNHLYFYWYRQILGQKVEFLVSFYNNEISEKSEIFDDQFSVERPDGSNFTLKIRSTKLEDSAMYFCASRFTAYEQYFGPGTRLTVT.

This clonotype was seen at least ten times. V usage is TRBV6-2 or TRBV6-3 and J usage is TRBJ2-6, with TRBD1 matching 10 bases. The V gene end was trimmed by 7 bases and the J gene end by 2 bases; junction bases not matched to a gene: 2. CDR3 length: 15 residues. From germline, CDR1 is MNHEY and CDR2 SVGEGT. The CDR3 loop is CASKGQGTGANVLTF. The CDR3 DNA sequence: TGTGCCAGCAAGGGACAGGGGACTGGGGCCAACGTCCTGACTTTC.

With regard to this clonotype: A much larger clone lies a single base off, so this may be a read error. The CDR3 coding sequence is TGTGCCAGCAGCCAAGGAAGCATTGGGAACTCACCTAGCACAGATACGCAGTATTTT. Translating it yields CASSQGSIGNSPSTDTQYF. The genes are TRBV14 and TRBJ2-3; D is uncertain. Trimming removed 1 base from V and 0 bases from J, with 20 bases in between. In germline, CDR1 is SGHDN, CDR2 FVKESK. This CDR3 region has 19 residues.

This clonotype appeared a few times. The chain uses TRBV6-2 or TRBV6-3 and TRBJ1-1; D ambiguous. The V end was cut by 7 bases, the J end by 2 bases, with 17 bases between. CDR1 is MNHEY and CDR2 is SVGEGT in the germline V gene. The CDR3 contains 15 residues. CDR3 in DNA: TGTGCCAGCACTAGTTATGGGGAGATTAACACTGAAGCTTTCTTT. This sequence encodes CASTSYGEINTEAFF.

This chain joins TRBV10-3 and TRBJ1-6; a possible D gene is TRBD1 (5 bases). V lost 6 bases and J 7 bases, leaving 13 bases between the germline ends. CDR1 is ENHRY, CDR2 SYGVKD, per germline. This CDR3 spans 14 amino acids. The CDR3 coding sequence is TGTGCCATCAGCGGGACGGGAGGGAATTCACCCCTCCACTTT. It codes for CAISGTGGNSPLHF.

There are a few counts of this clonotype. This rearrangement joins TRBV5-1 to TRBJ1-4, with D possibly being TRBD1 (5 bases). The V gene lost 2 bases and the J gene lost 7 bases, with 9 bases spanning the gap. Germline loops: CDR1 SGHRS, CDR2 YFSETQ. CDR3 length: 13 amino acids. This CDR3 is CASSFGQGEKLFF. The DNA for the CDR3 is TGCGCCAGCAGCTTCGGGCAGGGTGAAAAACTGTTTTTT.

As concerns this clonotype: Possible read error: a much larger clone is one base away. The rearrangement joins TRBV20-1 to TRBJ2-5, with TRBD2 matching over 8 bases. Trimming cost V 7 bases and J 3 bases; bases outside gene matches: 10. The CDR3 sequence is 14 residues long. Germline lookup yields CDR1 DFQATT and CDR2 SNEGSKA (reference sequence). The CDR3 sequence: CSEVVAGLKETQYF. CDR3 in DNA: TGCAGTGAGGTAGTAGCGGGGCTTAAAGAGACCCAGTACTTC.

With regard to this clonotype: At one boundary the junction diverges from the germline segment, which might be a read error. This rearrangement joins TRBV3-1 to TRBJ1-2, with D unresolved. The CDR3 totals 15 residues. In germline, CDR1 is LGHDT, CDR2 YNNKEL (reference sequence). As DNA, the CDR3 is TGTGCCAGCAGCCAAGATCTCATGGAGTCCTATGGCGACACCTTC. Translated, it gives CASSQDLMESYGDTF.

The V and J genes are TRBV12-3 or TRBV12-4 and TRBJ2-1; D unclear. The V and J ends lost 5 bases and 5 bases respectively, with 19 bases between them. The CDR3 runs to 16 residues. The CDR3 protein is CASSPRPNQEDNEQFF. For the CDR3, the DNA is TGTGCCAGCAGTCCTCGACCCAATCAAGAAGACAATGAGCAGTTCTTC.

The V and J genes are TRBV11-1 and TRBJ2-1; TRBD2 might be the D (6 bases). CDR1 is SGHAT and CDR2 is FQDESV in the germline V gene (reference sequence). Trimming stripped 2 bases from V and 9 bases from J, with 29 bases between. The CDR3 runs to 19 residues. The CDR3 region has the DNA TGTGCCAGCAGCTTAACGACGTGGCACGTTCTAGCGTCCGACAGTGAGCAGTTCTTC. Residues: CASSLTTWHVLASDSEQFF.

This clonotype was seen only a few times. The chain employs TRBV20-1 and TRBJ2-3, with TRBD2 matching 8 bases. Germline assignment: CDR1 DFQATT and CDR2 SNEGSKA (reference sequence). Germline trimming cut 7 bases from V and 1 base from J; bases unmatched to any gene: 7. This CDR3 comprises 14 residues. CDR3 residues: CSVPGGLRTDTQYF. As DNA, the CDR3 is TGCAGTGTACCGGGAGGGCTTCGCACAGATACGCAGTATTTT.